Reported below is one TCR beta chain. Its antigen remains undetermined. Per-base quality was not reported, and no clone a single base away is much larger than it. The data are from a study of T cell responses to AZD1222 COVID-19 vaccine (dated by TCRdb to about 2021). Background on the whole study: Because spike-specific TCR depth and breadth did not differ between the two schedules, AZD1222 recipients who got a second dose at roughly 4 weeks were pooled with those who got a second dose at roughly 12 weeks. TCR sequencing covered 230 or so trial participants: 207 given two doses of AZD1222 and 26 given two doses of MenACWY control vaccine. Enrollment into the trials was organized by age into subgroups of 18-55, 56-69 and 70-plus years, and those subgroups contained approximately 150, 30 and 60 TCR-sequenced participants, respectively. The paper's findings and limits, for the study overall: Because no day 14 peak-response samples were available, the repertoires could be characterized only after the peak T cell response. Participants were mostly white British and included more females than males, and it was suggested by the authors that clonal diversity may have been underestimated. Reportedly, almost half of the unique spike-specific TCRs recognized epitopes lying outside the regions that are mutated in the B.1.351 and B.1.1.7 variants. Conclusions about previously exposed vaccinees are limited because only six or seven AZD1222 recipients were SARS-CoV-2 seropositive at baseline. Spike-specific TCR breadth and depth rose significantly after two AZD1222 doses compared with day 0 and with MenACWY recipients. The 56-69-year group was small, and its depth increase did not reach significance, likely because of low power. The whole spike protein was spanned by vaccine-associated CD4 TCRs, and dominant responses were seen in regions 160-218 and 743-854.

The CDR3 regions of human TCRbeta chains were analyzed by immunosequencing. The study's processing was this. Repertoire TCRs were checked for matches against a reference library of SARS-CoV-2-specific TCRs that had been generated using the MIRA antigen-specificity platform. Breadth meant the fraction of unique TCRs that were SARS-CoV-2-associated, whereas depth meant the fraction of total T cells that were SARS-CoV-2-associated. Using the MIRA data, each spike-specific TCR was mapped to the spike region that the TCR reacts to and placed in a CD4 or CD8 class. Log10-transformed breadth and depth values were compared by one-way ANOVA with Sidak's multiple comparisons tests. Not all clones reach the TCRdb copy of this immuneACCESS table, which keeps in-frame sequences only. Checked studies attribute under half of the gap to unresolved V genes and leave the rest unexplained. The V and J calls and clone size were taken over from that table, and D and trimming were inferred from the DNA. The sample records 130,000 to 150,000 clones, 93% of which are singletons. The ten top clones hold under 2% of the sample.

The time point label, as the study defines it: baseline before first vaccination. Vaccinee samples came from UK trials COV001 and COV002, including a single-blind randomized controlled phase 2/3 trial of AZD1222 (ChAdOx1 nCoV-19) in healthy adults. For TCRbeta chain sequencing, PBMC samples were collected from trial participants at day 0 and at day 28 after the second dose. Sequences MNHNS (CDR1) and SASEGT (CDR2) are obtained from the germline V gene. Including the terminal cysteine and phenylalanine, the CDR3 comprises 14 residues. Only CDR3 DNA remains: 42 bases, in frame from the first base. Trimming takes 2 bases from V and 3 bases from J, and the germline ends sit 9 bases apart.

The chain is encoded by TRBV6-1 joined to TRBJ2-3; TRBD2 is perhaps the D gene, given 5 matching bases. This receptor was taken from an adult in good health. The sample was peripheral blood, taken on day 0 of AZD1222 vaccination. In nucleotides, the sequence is TGTGCCAGCAGTGAAAAACTAGAAACAGATACGCAGTATTTT. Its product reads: CASSEKLETDTQYF.